This TCR beta chain was recorded in a study of blood T cell repertoires in COVID-19. Overall study context: The study drew acute and convalescent COVID-19 samples from the United States, Italy and Spain.

Participant age was roughly 18 to 90 years, and participants resided in approximately 24 US areas. Participants' own reports of clinical history determined their cohort assignment. In the original processing: The authors estimated nucleated cell counts from reference gene primer amplification. Measured with immunoSEQ multiplex PCR; TCRdb has only the in-frame clones, and not every one. V and J calls and clone size are given by that table; D and trimming were obtained from the DNA. The sample shows about 250,000 clones, roughly nine tenths of them seen only once. Trimming removed 0 bases from V and 5 bases from J, with 14 bases in between. This CDR3 has 16 residues. Germline CDR1 LGHNA, CDR2 YSLEER.

The source of this sequence is a woman in her 30s with acute COVID-19. This rearrangement joins TRBV4-3 to TRBJ2-1, with D possibly being TRBD2 (5 bases). Input material: PBMCs or T cells enriched from blood (not recorded which). The CDR3 DNA reads as TGCGCCAGCAGCCAAGAGATAGCGAGGGTCCACAATGAGCAGTTCTTC. Translation: CASSQEIARVHNEQFF.